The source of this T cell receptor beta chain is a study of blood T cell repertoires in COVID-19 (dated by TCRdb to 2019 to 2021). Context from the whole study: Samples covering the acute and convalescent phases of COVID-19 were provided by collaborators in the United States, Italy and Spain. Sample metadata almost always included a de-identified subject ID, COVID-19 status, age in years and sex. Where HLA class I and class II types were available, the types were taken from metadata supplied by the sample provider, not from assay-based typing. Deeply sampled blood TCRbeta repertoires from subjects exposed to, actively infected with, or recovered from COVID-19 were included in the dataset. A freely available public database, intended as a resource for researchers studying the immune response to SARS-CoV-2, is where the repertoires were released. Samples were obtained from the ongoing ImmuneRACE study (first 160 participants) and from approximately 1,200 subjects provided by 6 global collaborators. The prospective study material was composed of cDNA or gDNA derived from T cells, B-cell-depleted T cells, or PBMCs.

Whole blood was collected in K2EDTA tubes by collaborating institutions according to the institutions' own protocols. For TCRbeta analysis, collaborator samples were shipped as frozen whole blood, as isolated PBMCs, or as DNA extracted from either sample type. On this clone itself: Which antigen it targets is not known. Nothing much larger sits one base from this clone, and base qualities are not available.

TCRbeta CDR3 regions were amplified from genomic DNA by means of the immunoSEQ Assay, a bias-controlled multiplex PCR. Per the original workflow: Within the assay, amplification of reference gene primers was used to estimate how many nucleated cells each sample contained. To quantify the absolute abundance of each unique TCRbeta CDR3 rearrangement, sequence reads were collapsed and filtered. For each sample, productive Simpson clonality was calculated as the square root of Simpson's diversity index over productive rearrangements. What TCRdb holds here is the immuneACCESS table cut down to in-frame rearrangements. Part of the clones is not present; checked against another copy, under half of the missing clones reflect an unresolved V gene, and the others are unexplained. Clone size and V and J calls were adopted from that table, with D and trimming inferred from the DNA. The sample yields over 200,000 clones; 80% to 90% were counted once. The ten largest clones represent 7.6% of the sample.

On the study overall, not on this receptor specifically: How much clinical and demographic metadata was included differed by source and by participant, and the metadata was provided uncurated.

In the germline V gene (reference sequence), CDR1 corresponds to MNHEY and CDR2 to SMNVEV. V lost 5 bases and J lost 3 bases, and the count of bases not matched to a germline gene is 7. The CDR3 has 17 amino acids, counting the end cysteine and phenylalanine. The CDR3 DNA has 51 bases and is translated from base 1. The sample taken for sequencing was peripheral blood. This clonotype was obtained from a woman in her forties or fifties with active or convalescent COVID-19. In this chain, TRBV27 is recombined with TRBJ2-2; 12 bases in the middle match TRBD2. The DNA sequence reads TGTGCCAGCAGTGGCGTACTAGCGGGAGGTGACACCGGGGAGCTGTTTTTT. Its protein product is CASSGVLAGGDTGELFF.